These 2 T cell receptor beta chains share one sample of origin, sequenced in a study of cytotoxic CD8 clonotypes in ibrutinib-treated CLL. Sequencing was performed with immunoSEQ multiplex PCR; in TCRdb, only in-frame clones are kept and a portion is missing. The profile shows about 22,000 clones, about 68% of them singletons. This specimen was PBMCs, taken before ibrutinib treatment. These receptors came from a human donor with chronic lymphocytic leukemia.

CDR3 sequence: CASSLPGAGPNYGYTF. The CDR3 DNA is TGCGCCAGCAGCTTGCCAGGGGCTGGACCTAACTATGGCTACACCTTC. The chain couples TRBV5-1 to TRBJ1-2; possibly TRBD1 for D (6 bases). V lost 1 base and J 0 bases, leaving 13 bases between the germline ends. The germline V gene encodes CDR1 SGHRS and CDR2 YFSETQ. This CDR3 is 16 amino acids long. Complete variable domain (other parts from reference TRBV5-1 and TRBJ1-2): KAGVTQTPRYLIKTRGQQVTLSCSPISGHRSVSWYQQTPGQGLQFLFEYFSETQRNKGNFPGRFSGRQFSNSRSEMNVSTLELGDSALYLCASSLPGAGPNYGYTFGSGTRLTVV.

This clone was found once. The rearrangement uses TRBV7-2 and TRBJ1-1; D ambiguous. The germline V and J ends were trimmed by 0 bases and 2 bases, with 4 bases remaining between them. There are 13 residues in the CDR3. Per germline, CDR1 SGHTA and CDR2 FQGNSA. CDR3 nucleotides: TGTGCCAGCAGCTTAGCAATTAACACTGAAGCTTTCTTT. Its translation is CASSLAINTEAFF.